A single sample is the source of the 19 T cell receptor beta chains below, sequenced in a study of blood T cell repertoires in COVID-19. The method was immunoSEQ multiplex PCR; TCRdb's version includes in-frame clones alone and lacks a portion of them. The data contain some 130,000 clones, around 81% of them seen just once; the ten biggest clones take up 10% to 14%. The sample was peripheral blood. These receptors came from a human donor in a cohort sampled during active COVID-19.

The chain uses TRBV19 and TRBJ2-2; TRBD1 matches 7 bases. V was pared by 6 bases and J by 0 bases, with 4 bases of the junction left unmatched. Germline V gene lookup returns CDR1 LNHDA and CDR2 SQIVND (reference sequence). CDR3 length: 15 amino acids. Here the CDR3 reads CASRTGFANTGELFF. The CDR3 nucleotides read TGTGCCAGTAGGACAGGGTTCGCGAACACCGGGGAGCTGTTTTTT.

This chain connects TRBV2 to TRBJ2-3; 12 bases agree with TRBD2. With 5 bases clipped from V and 2 bases from J, the junction kept 5 bases outside the gene matches. The CDR3 length is 16 residues. Germline values: CDR1 SNHLY, CDR2 FYNNEI. CDR3 loop: CASSLAGGPITDTQYF. CDR3 sequence (DNA): TGTGCCAGCAGTCTAGCGGGGGGGCCGATCACAGATACGCAGTATTTT.

This clone showed up just a few times. CDR3 protein: CASSLVAGPETQYF. The CDR3 DNA reads TGCGCCAGCAGCTTGGTGGCAGGTCCGGAGACCCAGTACTTC. The chain combines TRBV5-1 with TRBJ2-5; D is unresolved. The CDR3 contains 14 residues. The germline CDR1 and CDR2 sequences are SGHRS and YFSETQ. The V end lost 0 bases, the J end lost 5 bases, and 11 bases lay between the germline ends.

The chain recombines TRBV12-3 or TRBV12-4 with TRBJ1-5; D unresolved. V dropped 3 bases and J dropped 4 bases, with 7 bases sitting between them. This CDR3 is built from 13 residues. The CDR3 reads CASSFGGNQPQHF. The CDR3 DNA reads TGTGCCAGCAGTTTTGGCGGGAATCAGCCCCAGCATTTT.

The J gene is TRBJ1-2, the V gene TRBV10-3; D gene unclear. The length of the CDR3 is 15 residues. V gave up 2 bases and J gave up 1 base, with 11 bases separating them. The V gene's germline CDR1 is ENHRY and CDR2 SYGVKD. CDR3 bases: TGTGCCATCAGTGAGCTGGCAGAATATAACTATGGCTACACCTTC. Translation gives CAISELAEYNYGYTF.

The chain employs TRBV6-5 and TRBJ1-1; D possibly corresponds to TRBD1 (5 bases). The CDR3 length is 13 residues. Germline V lookup: CDR1 MNHEY, CDR2 SVGAGI. Deletions cut 7 bases from V and 1 base from J, with 10 bases between. The CDR3 coding sequence is TGTGCCAGCACCCAGGGCCCGAACACTGAAGCTTTCTTT. It encodes CASTQGPNTEAFF.

The chain combines TRBV11-2 with TRBJ1-6; D remains unclear. Germline V lookup: CDR1 SGHAT, CDR2 FQNNGV. Trimming cost V 1 base and J 7 bases, with 14 bases left between them. The CDR3 covers 16 residues. Here the CDR3 reads CASSLGSTVANSPLHF. In DNA form, the CDR3 reads TGTGCCAGCAGCTTAGGTTCCACCGTAGCAAATTCACCCCTCCACTTT.

The rearrangement joins TRBV30 to TRBJ1-1; 9 bases align to TRBD1. V lost 3 bases, J lost 6 bases, and 8 bases stayed unmatched. The CDR3 totals 14 residues. Germline lookup yields CDR1 GTSNPN and CDR2 SVGIG (reference sequence). The CDR3 DNA reads as TGTGCCTGGAGGGTAGGACAGGGGAGGGCTGAAGCTTTCTTT. Protein: CAWRVGQGRAEAFF.

V usage is TRBV5-1 and J usage is TRBJ2-1, with D possibly being TRBD2 (6 bases). CDR3 length equals 15 residues. The germline CDR1 and CDR2 sequences are SGHRS and YFSETQ. V was trimmed by 3 bases and J by 5 bases, leaving 15 bases between them. The CDR3 loop is CASSSEPGLHNEQFF. The CDR3 DNA is TGCGCCAGCAGCTCGGAACCGGGACTCCACAATGAGCAGTTCTTC.

The chain has TRBV6-5 and TRBJ1-2; possible D gene TRBD1, 5 bases. Germline CDR1 is MNHEY and CDR2 is SVGAGI. V lost 6 bases to trimming and J lost 0 bases, with 11 bases between them. This CDR3 contains 14 residues. CDR3 coding DNA: TGTGCCAGCAGGCGGGGACCCCCTAACTATGGCTACACCTTC. Protein: CASRRGPPNYGYTF.

This sequence joins TRBV3-1 (or the pseudogene TRBV3-2) and TRBJ2-7, with 9 bases fitting TRBD2. J gave up 0 bases and V 1 base, and 7 bases lay outside the gene matches. Germline CDR1 reads LGHDT; CDR2 reads YNNKEL (reference sequence). The CDR3 runs to 17 residues. CDR3 in amino acids: CASSQVLAGASSYEQYF. For the CDR3, the DNA is TGTGCCAGCAGCCAAGTTTTAGCGGGGGCCTCCTCCTACGAGCAGTACTTC.

The chain recombines TRBV23-1 with TRBJ2-5; a possible D gene is TRBD2 (6 bases). TRBV23-1 is noted as an ORF with a role that remains uncertain. This CDR3 comprises 14 residues. The V and J ends lost 3 bases and 5 bases respectively, with 13 bases between them. CDR3 sequence (DNA): TGCGCCAGCAGTCACCCCGACGGGGGTGAGACCCAGTACTTC. Protein product: CASSHPDGGETQYF.

The chain combines TRBV30 with TRBJ1-2; D is undetermined. The CDR3 extends over 13 amino acids. V lost 0 bases and J lost 9, with 14 bases in between. Germline lookup yields CDR1 GTSNPN and CDR2 SVGIG (reference sequence). This CDR3 reads CAWSVSSERRYTF. DNA of the CDR3: TGTGCCTGGAGTGTTAGTTCGGAGAGACGCTACACCTTC.

This clone has just a few counts. The chain uses TRBV7-2 and TRBJ2-7; 13 nucleotides align to TRBD2. The V and J ends lost 5 bases and 2 bases, in that order; junction bases with no gene match: 6. This CDR3 region has 16 residues. Germline V lookup: CDR1 SGHTA, CDR2 FQGNSA. Written as DNA, the CDR3 is TGTGCCAGCAGCCCACGGACTAGCGGGGGACCCTACGAGCAGTACTTC. Its protein is CASSPRTSGGPYEQYF.

V and J are TRBV30 and TRBJ2-2; tentative D call: TRBD2 (6 bases). Germline CDR1 GTSNPN, CDR2 SVGIG (reference sequence). V shed 4 bases and J shed 5 bases, with 17 bases lying between them. This CDR3 has 15 residues. The CDR3 spells CAWNGEAGETGELFF. Written as DNA, the CDR3 is TGTGCCTGGAATGGGGAAGCGGGTGAGACCGGGGAGCTGTTTTTT. The full variable domain, with the rest looked up from reference TRBV30 and TRBJ2-2, is SQTIHQWPATLVQPVGSPLSLECTVEGTSNPNLYWYRQAAGRGLQLLFYSVGIGQISSEVPQNLSASRPQDRQFILSSKKLLLSDSGFYLCAWNGEAGETGELFFGEGSRLTVL.

The chain employs TRBV9 and TRBJ2-7, with 9 bases lining up with TRBD1. The trim removed 0 bases at V and 5 bases at J, leaving 6 bases unmatched. Germline V gene data show CDR1 as SGDLS and CDR2 as YYNGEE. This CDR3 has 15 amino acids. The CDR3 is CASSVGRTGENEQYF. CDR3 nucleotides: TGTGCCAGCAGCGTAGGTCGGACAGGGGAAAACGAGCAGTACTTC.

The chain couples TRBV13 to TRBJ2-5, with D unclear. Trimming pared 2 bases from V and 2 bases from J, leaving 6 bases between. CDR1 is PRHDT and CDR2 is FYEKMQ in the germline V gene (reference sequence). CDR3 length equals 13 residues. The CDR3 sequence is CASSLRVQETQYF. As DNA, the CDR3 is TGTGCCAGCAGCTTACGGGTTCAAGAGACCCAGTACTTC.

The chain couples TRBV27 to TRBJ2-1, with D possibly being TRBD2 (6 bases). The germline V gene has CDR1 MNHEY and CDR2 SMNVEV (reference sequence). There are 15 residues in the CDR3. V was shortened by 1 base and J by 12 bases, with 19 bases between the two germline ends. CDR3 DNA sequence: TGTGCCAGCAGTTTATATCAGCAAGGGCCGGAGGGGCAGTTCTTC. It specifies CASSLYQQGPEGQFF.

This chain uses TRBV18 with TRBJ2-7; TRBD1 agrees at 9 bases. CDR1 and CDR2 (germline): KGHSH, LQKENI. J lost 1 base, V lost 4 bases, and 8 bases had no gene match. This CDR3 has 16 amino acids. CDR3 in amino acids: CASSRGTGIASYEQYF. CDR3 nucleotide sequence: TGTGCCAGCTCACGAGGGACAGGGATAGCTTCCTACGAGCAGTACTTC.